The clone carrying this T cell receptor (beta chain) appeared a few times. What it binds is unknown. The sample originates from a study of blood T cells in healthy people across ages. PCR was performed a second time for about 7 to 12 cycles using a sample-barcoded 5' primer and a J-beta primer mix. TCRdb ran MiXCR on the 5' RACE reads and lists one entry per CDR3 protein. The sample consists of under 850,000 distinct CDR3 sequences, about 36% of them appearing once. General study results and limits: Higher diversity and more naive CD4+ cells were features of long-lived donors, compared to aged donors. What prevented conclusive comparison of naive and antigen-experienced cells was that PBMCs were unsorted.

Approximately 9 milliliters was the volume of peripheral blood drawn from each donor. In each sample, at least 7 million PBMCs were isolated. V was cut by 0 bases and J by 3 bases, with 6 bases left in between. CDR1 and CDR2 (germline): SGHRS, YFSETQ. The CDR3 totals 13 residues. The rearrangement uses TRBV5-1 and TRBJ1-1, with D uncertain. Sequenced material: blood. This TCR was recovered from a young man in good health. CDR3 in DNA: TGCGCCAGCAGCTTGGTCTACGACACTGAAGCTTTCTTT. Translating it yields CASSLVYDTEAFF.